This T cell receptor beta chain was identified during a study of beta chain features in type 1 diabetes. V was clipped by 5 bases and J by 4 bases; unmatched bases: 10. Germline V lookup: CDR1 MNHNS, CDR2 SASEGT. CDR3 length equals 15 residues. Reverse transcribing all isolated RNA meant expressed TCRB transcripts were sequenced. Sequenced by immunoSEQ multiplex PCR; TCRdb stores in-frame clones only, minus some. The table lists around 180,000 clones, about 13% of them singletons. Sequencing was performed on central memory CD4+ T cells from blood. The clonotype was recovered from a woman younger than 35 in good health. J is TRBJ2-7 and V is TRBV6-1, with 8 bases lining up with TRBD2. CDR3 in amino acids: CASSSEFSGKYEQYF. CDR3 nucleotides: TGTGCCAGCAGTTCAGAGTTTAGCGGGAAGTACGAGCAGTACTTC.